This section outlines one T cell receptor (beta chain) sequence together with its context. Generated by immunoSEQ multiplex PCR, the TCRdb table keeps only in-frame clones and is missing some. This sample has tens of thousands of clones, with roughly 90% found just once. Trimming took 1 base from V and 4 from J; bases not matched to a gene: 7. There are 15 residues in the CDR3. CDR1 and CDR2 (germline): LGHDT, YNNKEL (reference sequence). These data originate in a study of control samples from healthy donors and cancer patients. V is TRBV3-1 (or the pseudogene TRBV3-2) and J is TRBJ2-7; 7 nucleotides match TRBD1. This receptor was obtained from a woman in her seventies in good health. The sample taken for sequencing was blood. CDR3 residues: CASSQAWDSKYEQYF. The DNA of the CDR3 is TGTGCCAGCAGCCAAGCCTGGGACAGCAAATACGAGCAGTACTTC.